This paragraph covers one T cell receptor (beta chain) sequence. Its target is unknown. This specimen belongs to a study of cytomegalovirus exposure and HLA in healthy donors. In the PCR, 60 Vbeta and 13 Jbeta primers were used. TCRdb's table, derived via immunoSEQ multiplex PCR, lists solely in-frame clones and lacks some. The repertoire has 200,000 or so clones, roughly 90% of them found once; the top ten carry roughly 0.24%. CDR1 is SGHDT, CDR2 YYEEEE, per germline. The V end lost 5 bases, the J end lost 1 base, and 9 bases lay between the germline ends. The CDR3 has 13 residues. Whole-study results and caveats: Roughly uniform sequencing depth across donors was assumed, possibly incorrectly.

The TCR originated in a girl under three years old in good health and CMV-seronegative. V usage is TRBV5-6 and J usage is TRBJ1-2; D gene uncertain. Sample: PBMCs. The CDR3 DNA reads TGTGCCAGCAGGGAGGTTATTAACTATGGCTACACCTTC. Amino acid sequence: CASREVINYGYTF.